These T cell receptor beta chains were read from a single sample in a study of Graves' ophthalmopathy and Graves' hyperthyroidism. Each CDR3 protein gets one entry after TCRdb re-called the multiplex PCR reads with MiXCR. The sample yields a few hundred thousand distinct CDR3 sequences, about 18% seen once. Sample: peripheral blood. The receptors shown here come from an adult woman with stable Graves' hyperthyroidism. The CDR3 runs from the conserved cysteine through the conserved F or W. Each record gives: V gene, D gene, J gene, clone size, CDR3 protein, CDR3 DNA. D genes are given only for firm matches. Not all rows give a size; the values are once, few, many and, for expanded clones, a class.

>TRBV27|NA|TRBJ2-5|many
CASSQRSQETQYF
TGTGCCAGCTCCCAGCGGAGTCAAGAGACCCAGTACTTC
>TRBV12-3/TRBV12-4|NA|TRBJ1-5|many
CASRAGAISNQPQHF
TGTGCCAGCAGAGCGGGGGCGATTAGCAATCAGCCCCAGCATTTT
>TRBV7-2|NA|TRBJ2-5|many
CASSSRPEETQYF
TGTGCCAGCAGCTCCCGACCGGAAGAGACCCAGTACTTC
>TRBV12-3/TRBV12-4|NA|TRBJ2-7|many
CASSLSVYGGDRRQYEQYF
TGTGCCAGCAGTTTATCGGTATATGGGGGGGACAGGAGACAGTACGAGCAGTACTTC
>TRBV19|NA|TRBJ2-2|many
CASSILGGELFF
TGTGCCAGTAGTATCCTGGGCGGGGAGCTGTTTTTT
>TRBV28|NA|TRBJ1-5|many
CASSKFNAGNQPQHF
TGTGCCAGCAGCAAGTTTAATGCAGGCAATCAGCCCCAGCATTTT
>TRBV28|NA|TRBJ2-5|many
CASSRLTGNQETQYF
TGTGCCAGCAGCCGTCTAACAGGAAACCAAGAGACCCAGTACTTC
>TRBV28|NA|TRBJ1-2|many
CASSEARGERTF
TGTGCCAGCAGCGAAGCCCGGGGTGAACGCACCTTC
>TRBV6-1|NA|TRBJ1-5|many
CASHGGGNQPQHF
TGTGCCAGCCACGGTGGAGGCAATCAGCCCCAGCATTTT
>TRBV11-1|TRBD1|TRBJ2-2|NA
CASSFRPGQGRNTGELFF
TGTGCCAGCAGCTTTAGGCCGGGACAGGGCAGGAACACCGGGGAGCTGTTTTTT
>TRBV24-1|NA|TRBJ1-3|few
CATGDINRNTIYF
TGTGCCACCGGTGATATTAACAGGAACACCATATATTTT
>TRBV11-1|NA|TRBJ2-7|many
CASTGGSRGEQYF
TGTGCCAGCACCGGCGGGTCCCGTGGCGAGCAGTACTTC
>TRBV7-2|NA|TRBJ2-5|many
CASSSGQISETQYF
TGTGCCAGCAGCTCAGGACAGATCTCGGAGACCCAGTACTTC
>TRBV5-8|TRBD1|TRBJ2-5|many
CASSSDRVFVGQETQYF
TGTGCCAGCAGTTCCGACAGGGTGTTCGTAGGACAAGAGACCCAGTACTTC
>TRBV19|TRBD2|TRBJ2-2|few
CASSRGLAGVIYTGELFF
TGTGCCAGTAGTAGGGGACTAGCGGGAGTTATTTACACCGGGGAGCTGTTTTTT
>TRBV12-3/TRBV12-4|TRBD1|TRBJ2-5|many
CASRGGTGRETQYF
TGTGCCAGCAGGGGGGGGACAGGGAGAGAGACCCAGTACTTC
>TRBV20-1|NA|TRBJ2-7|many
CSAGSGTSSYEQYF
TGCAGTGCTGGGAGCGGGACAAGCTCCTACGAGCAGTACTTC
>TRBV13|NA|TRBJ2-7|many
CASSLGRNLYEQYF
TGTGCCAGCAGCTTAGGGCGGAATCTCTACGAGCAGTACTTC
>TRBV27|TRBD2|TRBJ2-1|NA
CASDPGGLAGEKFF
TGTGCCAGTGACCCCGGGGGACTAGCGGGGGAGAAGTTCTTC
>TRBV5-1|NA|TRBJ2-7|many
CASRVLPSSYEQYF
TGCGCCAGCAGGGTTTTGCCGAGCTCCTACGAGCAGTACTTC
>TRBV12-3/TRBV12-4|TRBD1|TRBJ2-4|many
CASRWGTGLILAKNIQYF
TGTGCCAGCAGATGGGGGACAGGCCTTATACTAGCCAAAAACATTCAGTACTTC
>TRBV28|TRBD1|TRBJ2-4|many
CASSLLAGTGRGNIQYF
TGTGCCAGCAGTTTACTCGCCGGGACAGGGAGGGGAAACATTCAGTACTTC
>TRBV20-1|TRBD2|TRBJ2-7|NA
CSARSTSGREQYF
TGCAGTGCTAGAAGCACTAGCGGGAGGGAGCAGTACTTC
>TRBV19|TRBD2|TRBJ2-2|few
CASSIARTSGSSAGELFF
TGTGCCAGTAGTATAGCCCGGACTAGCGGGAGTTCTGCCGGGGAGCTGTTTTTT
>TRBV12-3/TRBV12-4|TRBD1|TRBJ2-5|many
CASRVSGQGWETQYF
TGTGCCAGCAGAGTCTCGGGACAGGGATGGGAGACCCAGTACTTC
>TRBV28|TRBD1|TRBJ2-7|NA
CASSDGTGVRYEQYF
TGTGCCAGCAGTGACGGGACAGGGGTTCGGTACGAGCAGTACTTC
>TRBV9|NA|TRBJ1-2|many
CASSVEGAGYTF
TGTGCCAGCAGCGTAGAAGGGGCTGGCTACACCTTC
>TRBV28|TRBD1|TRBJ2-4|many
CASSFTGQGFVNIQYF
TGTGCCAGCAGTTTCACGGGACAGGGGTTCGTAAACATTCAGTACTTC
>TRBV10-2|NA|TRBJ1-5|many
CASSERERLPQHF
TGCGCCAGCAGTGAGAGGGAGAGATTGCCCCAGCATTTT
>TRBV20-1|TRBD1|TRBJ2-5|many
CSAPRTGEQYGTQYF
TGCAGTGCCCCCCGAACAGGGGAGCAGTATGGGACCCAGTACTTC
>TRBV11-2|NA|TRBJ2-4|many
CASSLPSPGNIQYF
TGTGCCAGCAGCTTACCGAGCCCCGGAAACATTCAGTACTTC
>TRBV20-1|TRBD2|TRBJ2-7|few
CSAKRTSGTYEQYF
TGCAGTGCTAAGAGGACTAGTGGGACCTACGAGCAGTACTTC
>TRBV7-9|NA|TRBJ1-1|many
CASSLAGPHTEAFF
TGTGCCAGCAGCTTAGCAGGTCCCCACACTGAAGCTTTCTTT
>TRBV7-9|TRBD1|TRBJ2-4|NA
CASSHRPGQLAKNIQYF
TGTGCCAGCAGCCATCGTCCGGGACAGCTAGCCAAAAACATTCAGTACTTC
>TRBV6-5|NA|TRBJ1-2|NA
CASSLRQPNYGYTF
TGTGCCAGCAGTCTACGACAGCCTAACTATGGCTACACCTTC
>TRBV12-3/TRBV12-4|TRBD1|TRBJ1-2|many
CASSFNRGDGYTF
TGTGCCAGCAGTTTTAACAGGGGAGACGGCTACACCTTC
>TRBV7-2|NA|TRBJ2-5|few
CASSLYGGGETQYF
TGTGCCAGCAGCTTGTACGGAGGAGGAGAGACCCAGTACTTC
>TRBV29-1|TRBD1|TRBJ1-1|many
CSAGTGGAFF
TGCAGCGCCGGGACAGGGGGAGCTTTCTTT
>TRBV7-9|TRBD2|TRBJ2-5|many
CASSLGGVPHETQYF
TGTGCCAGCAGCTTGGGGGGGGTCCCACATGAGACCCAGTACTTC
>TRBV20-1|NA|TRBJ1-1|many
CSARGVEGRNTEAFF
TGCAGTGCTAGGGGGGTGGAAGGTAGGAACACTGAAGCTTTCTTT
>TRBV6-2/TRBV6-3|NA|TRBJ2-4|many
CASSNGWKGRKDKNIQYF
TGTGCCAGCAGTAACGGCTGGAAGGGTCGGAAAGACAAAAACATTCAGTACTTC
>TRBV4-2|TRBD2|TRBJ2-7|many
CASSQQLAGGRSYEQYF
TGTGCCAGCAGCCAGCAGCTAGCGGGAGGGCGCTCCTACGAGCAGTACTTC
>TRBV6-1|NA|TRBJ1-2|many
CASSEAVPELSPHYGYTF
TGTGCCAGCAGTGAAGCGGTACCCGAACTTTCACCTCACTATGGCTACACCTTC
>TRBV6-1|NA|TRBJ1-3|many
CAGRTSGNTIYF
TGTGCCGGCAGAACCTCTGGAAACACCATATATTTT
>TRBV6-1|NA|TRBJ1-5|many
CASSDILNQPQHF
TGTGCCAGCAGTGATATTCTCAATCAGCCCCAGCATTTT
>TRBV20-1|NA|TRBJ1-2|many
CSARGEQHYGYTF
TGCAGTGCTAGAGGTGAACAGCACTATGGCTACACCTTC
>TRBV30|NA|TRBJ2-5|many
CAWTRDLWYQETQYF
TGTGCCTGGACGAGGGACCTTTGGTACCAAGAGACCCAGTACTTC
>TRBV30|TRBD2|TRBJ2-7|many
CAWSTGLAGIYEQYF
TGTGCCTGGAGTACTGGACTAGCGGGAATCTACGAGCAGTACTTC
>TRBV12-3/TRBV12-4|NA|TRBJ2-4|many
CASSPDRNIQYF
TGTGCCAGCAGCCCGGACAGAAACATTCAGTACTTC
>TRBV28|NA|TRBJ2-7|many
CASSDTGEQYF
TGTGCCAGCAGCGACACGGGCGAGCAGTACTTC
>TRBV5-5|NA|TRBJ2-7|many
CASSGRVSSYEQYF
TGTGCCAGCAGCGGACGCGTAAGCTCCTACGAGCAGTACTTC
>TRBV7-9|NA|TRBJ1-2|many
CASSFPTVQGYTF
TGTGCCAGCAGCTTCCCGACGGTTCAAGGCTACACCTTC
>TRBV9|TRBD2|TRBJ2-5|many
CASSVRASGYVETQYF
TGTGCCAGCAGCGTAAGGGCTAGCGGGTATGTGGAGACCCAGTACTTC
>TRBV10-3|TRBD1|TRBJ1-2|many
CAISEFGQGKEYSYGYTF
TGTGCCATCAGTGAGTTCGGACAGGGGAAGGAATACTCCTATGGCTACACCTTC